This T cell receptor beta chain was sequenced in a study of vaccination and CD4 T cells after COVID-19. Study overall: Investigators stimulated cells with overlapping spike peptides drawn from SARS-CoV-2, HCoV-NL63, HCoV-OC43 and HCoV-229E.

From germline, CDR1 is MNHEY and CDR2 SVGAGI. The CDR3 loop spans 16 amino acids. V gave up 0 bases and J gave up 0 bases, with 12 bases separating them. Treatment specified: roughly 10-day PBMC culture with coronavirus spike peptide pools or control peptides (ViraFEST assay). Concerning this clonotype itself: Its antigen remains unidentified.

Cultured CD4+ T-cell DNA underwent Oncomine TCR Beta short-read sequencing. TCRdb re-derived calls from the PCR reads in MiXCR, one entry per CDR3 protein. The sample contains roughly 16,000 distinct CDR3 sequences, approximately 70% of which appear only once. This clonotype originated in a human donor who had recovered from COVID-19. The rearrangement joins TRBV6-5 to TRBJ2-7; D is unresolved. Sequenced material: CD4+ T cells from blood, cultured in vitro. The CDR3 DNA reads TGTGCCAGCAGTTACTCTCGAAGCGCAAGCTCCTACGAGCAGTACTTC. Amino acid sequence: CASSYSRSASSYEQYF.